The 31 T cell receptor beta chains below were found in one sample sequenced in a study of long-term antiretroviral therapy in people with HIV (dated by TCRdb to 2021 to 2024). The immunoSEQ hsTCRB v3.0 assay was used at survey level resolution to sequence the TRB variable region. Sourced from immuneACCESS, this table was stored by TCRdb with only in-frame sequences that have V and J called. A share of the clones is absent; for the studies checked, an unresolved V gene accounts for under half, and the remainder has no known explanation. In this sample the table shows 25,000 to 35,000 clones, approximately 80% of which occur a single time. The ten largest clones take up more than 8% of the sample. Sequences were derived from unsorted PBMCs, sampled 2.7 to 2.9 years after starting antiretroviral therapy. The receptors here all came from a man aged 25-40 years with HIV.

The rearrangement uses TRBV11-2 and TRBJ2-1, with TRBD2 matching over 10 bases. From germline, CDR1 is SGHAT and CDR2 FQNNGV. The J segment lost 6 bases and the V segment lost 2 bases, leaving 7 bases of the junction unmatched. The CDR3 has 16 residues. CDR3: CASSLPPGLAFNEQFF. Here the CDR3 DNA reads TGTGCCAGCAGCTTACCGCCGGGACTAGCGTTCAATGAGCAGTTCTTC.

This chain connects TRBV5-4 to TRBJ2-1; 7 nucleotides agree with TRBD2. V shed 4 bases, J shed 0 bases, and the junction held 4 bases outside the gene matches. The CDR3 spans 15 residues. Germline V lookup: CDR1 SGHNT, CDR2 YYREEE (reference sequence). The CDR3 here is CASSPGRVSYNEQFF. As DNA, the CDR3 is TGTGCCAGCAGCCCGGGGAGGGTCTCCTACAATGAGCAGTTCTTC.

This chain connects TRBV27 to TRBJ2-7; D is ambiguous. Germline CDR1 and CDR2: MNHEY and SMNVEV (reference sequence). V was clipped by 3 bases and J by 4 bases, with 7 bases between them. The CDR3 consists of 12 residues. The CDR3 loop is CASSFTGYEQYF. The DNA of the CDR3 is TGTGCCAGCAGTTTTACGGGTTACGAGCAGTACTTC.

The gene calls are TRBV7-8 and TRBJ2-7; tentative D call: TRBD1 (7 bases). V lost 2 bases, J lost 1 base, and 18 bases lay in between. The CDR3 loop spans 17 amino acids. In germline, CDR1 is SGHVS, CDR2 FQNEAQ. CDR3 region: CASSLRARAGGSYEQYF. The DNA for the CDR3 is TGTGCCAGCAGCTTAAGGGCCCGGGCAGGGGGGTCCTACGAGCAGTACTTC.

The V gene is TRBV28, the J gene TRBJ1-2, with 8 nucleotides matching TRBD1. The germline CDR1 and CDR2 sequences are MDHEN and SYDVKM. CDR3 size: 14 residues. The V and J ends lost 4 bases and 3 bases, in that order; junction bases with no gene match: 4. The CDR3 nucleotides read TGTGCCAGCAGTTCGGGACAGGTCTACTATGGCTACACCTTC. This sequence encodes CASSSGQVYYGYTF.

The chain has TRBV2 and TRBJ2-3, with 10 nucleotides matching TRBD2. The V segment lost 6 bases and the J segment 0 bases; nucleotides outside the gene matches: 9. CDR1 SNHLY and CDR2 FYNNEI come from the germline V gene. CDR3 length equals 17 residues. The CDR3 reads CASRRKSGGGSTDTQYF. The CDR3, as DNA: TGTGCCAGCAGGCGAAAAAGCGGGGGGGGGAGCACAGATACGCAGTATTTT.

This sequence joins TRBV6-6 and TRBJ2-2; D gene uncertain. This CDR3 spans 14 amino acids. Germline loops: CDR1 MNHNY, CDR2 SVGAGI (reference sequence). V was pared by 6 bases and J by 0 bases, with 8 bases between. As DNA, the CDR3 is TGTGCCAGCAGGACCCCCCCGAACACCGGGGAGCTGTTTTTT. This sequence encodes CASRTPPNTGELFF.

The J gene is TRBJ1-1, the V gene TRBV5-1, with D tentatively TRBD1 (5 bases). CDR3 length: 15 residues. CDR1 SGHRS and CDR2 YFSETQ come from the germline V gene. V lost 0 bases, J lost 5 bases, and 14 bases lay in between. In nucleotides, the CDR3 is TGCGCCAGCAGCTTGGATGGCAGGGTGGGGACTGAAGCTTTCTTT. It specifies CASSLDGRVGTEAFF.

CDR3 loop: CASSVKGGNSPLHF. The CDR3, as DNA: TGTGCCAGCAGCGTAAAGGGGGGGAATTCACCCCTCCACTTT. J is TRBJ1-6 and V is TRBV9, with D tentatively TRBD1 (6 bases). V lost 1 base to trimming and J lost 7 bases, with 9 bases between them. Per germline, CDR1 SGDLS and CDR2 YYNGEE. The CDR3 is 14 residues long.

The chain links TRBV6-5 to TRBJ2-5; D might be TRBD2 (6 bases). The CDR3 is made up of 14 amino acids. Germline loops: CDR1 MNHEY, CDR2 SVGAGI. V lost 2 bases and J lost 5, with 12 bases in between. The CDR3 nucleotides are TGTGCCAGCAGTTACGTGGGGGGATCGGAGACCCAGTACTTC. Translation: CASSYVGGSETQYF.

CDR3 nucleotide sequence: TGTGCCAGCAGTCCGGGACAGGGGGCAAGGGATACGCAGTATTTT. This encodes CASSPGQGARDTQYF. This chain connects TRBV6-5 to TRBJ2-3, with 12 bases matching TRBD1. This CDR3 comprises 15 residues. Looked up from germline, CDR1 is MNHEY and CDR2 is SVGAGI. V shed 5 bases and J 6 bases; nucleotides not matched to a gene: 6.

The chain has TRBV25-1 and TRBJ2-2; 10 positions match TRBD2. Germline V CDR1 and CDR2: MGHDK, SYGVNS. The CDR3 is 16 amino acids. With V trimmed by 6 bases and J by 3 bases, 7 bases remained unmatched. For the CDR3, the DNA is TGTGCCAGCAGCTTCACTAGCGGGGTCCACACCGGGGAGCTGTTTTTT. Encoded protein: CASSFTSGVHTGELFF.

This clone is a singleton in its sample. The V call is TRBV21-1, the J call TRBJ1-5. TRBV21-1 is assigned pseudogene status. The CDR3 has 19 residues. The CDR3 DNA is TGTGCCAGCAGCAAAGTATCCTTCCGAGGGGTATATTGCAATCAGCCCCAGCATTTT. This codes for CASSKVSFRGVYCNQPQHF.

The chain combines TRBV6-5 with TRBJ2-7; a possible D gene is TRBD1 (7 bases). This CDR3 comprises 14 residues. Trimming stripped 6 bases from V and 0 bases from J, with 12 bases between. The germline CDR1 and CDR2 sequences are MNHEY and SVGAGI. Here the CDR3 DNA reads TGTGCCAGCAGATCAGGGGGGAGCTCCTACGAGCAGTACTTC. Translation gives CASRSGGSSYEQYF.

The V and J genes are TRBV9 and TRBJ2-1; no clear D gene. CDR3 size: 11 residues. Trimming left V 5 bases short and J 6 bases short, with 6 bases between. Germline V gene sequence: CDR1 SGDLS, CDR2 YYNGEE. This CDR3 reads CASSSSNEQFF. The CDR3 DNA follows: TGTGCCAGCAGTTCCAGCAATGAGCAGTTCTTC.

J is TRBJ1-3 and V is TRBV6-1; perhaps TRBD1 as D (6 bases). The CDR3 has 16 residues. Between the trimmed V and J ends, which lost 2 bases and 0 bases, there was a span of 11 bases. CDR1 MNHNS and CDR2 SASEGT come from the germline V gene. The CDR3 region is CASSEYEGHSGNTIYF. CDR3 DNA: TGTGCCAGCAGTGAATATGAGGGACACTCTGGAAACACCATATATTTT.

The rearrangement joins TRBV5-4 to TRBJ2-1; weak D call: TRBD1 (6 bases). V lost 0 bases and J lost 6, with 7 bases in between. Germline CDR1 and CDR2: SGHNT and YYREEE (reference sequence). The CDR3 is 13 residues long. CDR3 residues: CASSLVGGNEQFF. The DNA of the CDR3 is TGTGCCAGCAGCTTGGTAGGGGGCAATGAGCAGTTCTTC.

The CDR3 nucleotides are TGTGCCAGCAGTTTACTCAGACTGAGAGATACGCAGTATTTT. It is translated as CASSLLRLRDTQYF. This rearrangement joins TRBV27 to TRBJ2-3; D ambiguous. CDR1 and CDR2 from the germline V gene are MNHEY and SMNVEV (reference sequence). V was pared by 2 bases and J by 5 bases, with 11 bases between. The CDR3 length is 14 residues.

The CDR3 DNA reads as TGTGCCAGCAGGGCCCGGGACAGGGGTAATCAGCCCCAGCATTTT. Its protein product is CASRARDRGNQPQHF. The chain carries TRBV6-1 and TRBJ1-5; 10 bases align to TRBD1. In germline, CDR1 is MNHNS, CDR2 SASEGT. The V segment lost 6 bases and the J segment 4 bases; nucleotides outside the gene matches: 6. CDR3 length: 15 residues.

V and J are TRBV27 and TRBJ2-2, with 7 bases matching TRBD2. V shed 3 bases and J 7 bases; nucleotides not matched to a gene: 20. The CDR3 runs to 19 residues. The germline CDR1 and CDR2 sequences are MNHEY and SMNVEV (reference sequence). The CDR3 coding sequence is TGTGCCAGCAGTTTCCTGATGGCTAGCGTGGGGGGGGTCGACGGGGAGCTGTTTTTT. Its protein is CASSFLMASVGGVDGELFF.

This chain uses TRBV27 with TRBJ1-6; TRBD1 might be the D (5 bases). This CDR3 region has 13 residues. Between the trimmed V and J ends, which lost 8 bases and 7 bases, there was a span of 12 bases. Germline lookup yields CDR1 MNHEY and CDR2 SMNVEV (reference sequence). This CDR3 is CASAGHKNSPLHF. As DNA, the CDR3 is TGTGCCAGCGCCGGACATAAGAATTCACCCCTCCACTTT.

The V and J genes are TRBV27 and TRBJ2-1; unclear D gene. The CDR3 extends over 10 amino acids. CDR1 MNHEY and CDR2 SMNVEV come from the germline V gene (reference sequence). With 8 bases removed from V and 8 bases from J, the gap between germline ends came to 7 bases. The CDR3 DNA follows: TGTGCCAGCGGGGTGGATGAGCAGTTCTTC. Translating gives CASGVDEQFF.

The chain combines TRBV25-1 with TRBJ2-7, with 7 bases fitting TRBD2. Germline V gives CDR1 MGHDK, CDR2 SYGVNS. CDR3 length: 13 residues. With V trimmed by 8 bases and J by 5 bases, 9 bases remained unmatched. This CDR3 is CASSSPGGDEQYF. The CDR3 nucleotides read TGTGCCAGCTCCTCTCCGGGAGGCGACGAGCAGTACTTC.

The chain has TRBV9 and TRBJ2-3; either TRBD1 or TRBD2 may fit D (6 bases each). CDR3 size: 15 residues. Germline V gene sequence: CDR1 SGDLS, CDR2 YYNGEE. With 5 bases removed from V and 3 bases from J, the gap between germline ends came to 16 bases. CDR3 DNA sequence: TGTGCCAGCAGGCCCGGGGGCTCCGTAACAGATACGCAGTATTTT. Translating it yields CASRPGGSVTDTQYF.

The rearrangement links TRBV5-6 to TRBJ1-4; the match to TRBD1 covers 8 bases. The CDR3 sequence is 15 residues long. The ends lost 0 bases at V and 3 bases at J; junction bases unmatched: 1. From germline, CDR1 is SGHDT and CDR2 YYEEEE. CDR3 sequence reads: CASSLETGANEKLFF. In DNA, the CDR3 is TGTGCCAGCAGCTTGGAGACAGGGGCTAATGAAAAACTGTTTTTT.

Written as DNA, the CDR3 is TGCGCCAGCAGCCTGGGCCCTGGGAGTGGAGGAAACACCATATATTTT. Its translation is CASSLGPGSGGNTIYF. The rearrangement links TRBV5-1 to TRBJ1-3; D unresolved. The CDR3 contains 16 residues. Looked up from germline, CDR1 is SGHRS and CDR2 is YFSETQ. Trimming pared 4 bases from V and 4 bases from J, leaving 18 bases between.

The chain employs TRBV29-1 and TRBJ1-2; D remains unclear. This CDR3 region has 16 residues. V was clipped by 4 bases and J by 3 bases, with 21 bases between them. Germline assignment: CDR1 SQVTM and CDR2 ANQGSEA. Here the CDR3 DNA reads TGCAGCGTTGCTTGGGCCGCAGAGACCCCCGACTATGGCTACACCTTC. This codes for CSVAWAAETPDYGYTF.

The J gene is TRBJ2-1, the V gene TRBV7-9, with 9 bases matching TRBD2. CDR3 size: 15 residues. Germline V gene lookup returns CDR1 SEHNR and CDR2 FQNEAQ (reference sequence). V was pared by 3 bases and J by 7 bases, with 7 bases of the junction left unmatched. The CDR3 DNA is TGTGCCAGCAGCTTTTTAACGAGCGGGGGGAATGAGCAGTTCTTC. Amino acids: CASSFLTSGGNEQFF.

This clone was seen a few times. The gene calls are TRBV7-9 and TRBJ1-4, with D hard to call. V was shortened by 2 bases and J by 0 bases, with 7 bases between the two germline ends. In germline, CDR1 is SEHNR, CDR2 FQNEAQ (reference sequence). The CDR3 runs 15 residues. In DNA, the CDR3 is TGTGCCAGCAGCTTAAACGGAGCAACTAATGAAAAACTGTTTTTT. It codes for CASSLNGATNEKLFF.

The chain combines TRBV5-1 with TRBJ1-6; the D gene is possibly TRBD1 (6 bases). The CDR3 sequence is 16 residues long. Trimming removed 0 bases at V and 7 bases at J, with 14 bases between. Per germline, CDR1 SGHRS and CDR2 YFSETQ. The chain's CDR3 is CASSLDRASGNSPLHF. The CDR3 region has the DNA TGCGCCAGCAGCTTGGACAGGGCGTCTGGAAATTCACCCCTCCACTTT. Variable domain in full (rest from reference TRBV5-1 and TRBJ1-6): KAGVTQTPRYLIKTRGQQVTLSCSPISGHRSVSWYQQTPGQGLQFLFEYFSETQRNKGNFPGRFSGRQFSNSRSEMNVSTLELGDSALYLCASSLDRASGNSPLHFGNGTRLTVT.

The rearrangement links TRBV19 to TRBJ2-1; TRBD2 matches at 9 bases. This CDR3 has 16 amino acids. Losses at the gene ends were 7 bases for V and 8 bases for J; bases not matched to a gene: 15. Germline V gives CDR1 LNHDA, CDR2 SQIVND (reference sequence). The CDR3 loop reads CASTRGRAAGGDEQFF. The CDR3, as DNA: TGTGCCAGTACGCGCGGGAGGGCCGCGGGGGGGGATGAGCAGTTCTTC.